This T cell receptor beta chain was sequenced in a study of beta chain features in type 1 diabetes. Every donor had blood drawn once into heparin, around 100 mL on average. Sorting of CD4+ naive, central memory, regulatory and stem cell-like memory cells was performed via CD45RO/CCR7/CD25/CD127/CD95/CD27. Sequenced material consisted of expressed TCRB transcripts (all of the isolated RNA was reverse transcribed). Some clones are missing from TCRdb's copy, which holds only in-frame ones; the method was immunoSEQ multiplex PCR. The sample includes around 30,000 clones, 65% of them seen just once. General study results and limits: The naive, central memory and Treg TCRB repertoires looked more alike in patients than they did in healthy donors. Lower insertion and higher deletion counts appeared at VDJ junctions in type 1 diabetes patients. Moderate but significant shortening of TCRB CDR3s was recorded in all four CD4+ subsets from Type 1 diabetes patients.

With respect to this clone: What it binds is unknown.

Germline V gene data show CDR1 as SGHTA and CDR2 as FQGNSA. This CDR3 spans 12 amino acids. V lost 5 bases and J lost 6, with 8 bases in between. V is TRBV7-2 and J is TRBJ1-5; D unclear. The specimen was Tregs from blood. This clonotype was obtained from a woman aged 25 to 45 with type 1 diabetes. The CDR3 sequence: CASSILTQPQHF. The CDR3 DNA reads TGTGCCAGCAGCATTCTAACTCAGCCCCAGCATTTT. Combining the CDR3 with reference TRBV7-2 and TRBJ1-5 gives the whole variable domain GAGVSQSPSNKVTEKGKDVELRCDPISGHTALYWYRQSLGQGLEFLIYFQGNSAPDKSGLPSDRFSAERTGGSVSTLTIQRTQQEDSAVYLCASSILTQPQHFGDGTRLSIL.